Below are 28 T cell receptor beta chains sequenced from a single sample in a study of cytomegalovirus exposure and HLA in healthy donors. The assay was immunoSEQ multiplex PCR, and TCRdb's table has in-frame clones only and misses some. Seen here are 150,000 to 200,000 clones, around 85% observed once, and the top ten hold about 15%. The sample comprised PBMCs. These receptors all come from a man between 18 and 35 years old in good health and CMV-seropositive.

The chain is built from TRBV28 and TRBJ2-1, with TRBD1 matching 12 bases. Trimming removed 6 bases from V and 0 bases from J; junction bases left unmatched: 3. The CDR3 has 16 residues. CDR1 MDHEN and CDR2 SYDVKM come from the germline V gene. The CDR3 coding sequence is TGTGCCAGCAGGGGACAGGGGGCCAGCTCCTACAATGAGCAGTTCTTC. Protein: CASRGQGASSYNEQFF.

V is TRBV7-9 and J is TRBJ2-5; weak D call: TRBD1 (5 bases). Germline lookup yields CDR1 SEHNR and CDR2 FQNEAQ (reference sequence). Trimming left V 5 bases short and J 1 base short, with 14 bases between. The CDR3 loop spans 15 amino acids. The CDR3 here is CASSRTGLGQETQYF. The CDR3 bases are TGTGCCAGCAGCCGAACAGGTTTGGGCCAAGAGACCCAGTACTTC.

This sequence joins TRBV28 and TRBJ1-2, with D perhaps matching TRBD1 (6 bases). The CDR3 covers 15 residues. Germline V gene lookup returns CDR1 MDHEN and CDR2 SYDVKM. The V and J ends lost 5 bases and 8 bases respectively, with 21 bases between them. CDR3 loop: CASSTTPGQEGGYTF. The DNA for the CDR3 is TGTGCCAGCAGTACCACTCCGGGACAAGAGGGCGGCTACACCTTC.

This clone was detected only once. The genes are TRBV5-4 and TRBJ2-7, with 7 bases lining up with TRBD1. J gave up 4 bases and V 4 bases, and 5 bases lay outside the gene matches. In germline, CDR1 is SGHNT, CDR2 YYREEE (reference sequence). The CDR3 extends over 13 amino acids. CDR3 sequence: CASSPTGSYEQYF. CDR3 DNA sequence: TGTGCCAGCAGCCCGACAGGGTCTTACGAGCAGTACTTC.

This sequence joins TRBV18 and TRBJ2-1, with 8 bases aligning to TRBD1. The CDR3 contains 12 residues. The trim removed 7 bases at V and 12 bases at J, leaving 8 bases unmatched. CDR1 is KGHSH, CDR2 LQKENI, per germline. The CDR3 reads CASLSDRDMQFF. The CDR3 nucleotides are TGTGCCAGCTTATCGGACAGGGACATGCAGTTCTTC. The full variable domain, in which reference TRBV18 and TRBJ2-1 provide the parts outside the CDR3, is NAGVMQNPRHLVRRRGQEARLRCSPMKGHSHVYWYRQLPEEGLKFMVYLQKENIIDESGMPKERFSAEFPKEGPSILRIQQVVRGDSAAYFCASLSDRDMQFFGPGTRLTVL.

This chain uses TRBV18 with TRBJ2-1; D may be TRBD2 (5 bases). The V end lost 3 bases, the J end lost 0 bases, and 12 bases lay between the germline ends. CDR3 length: 16 amino acids. Germline assignment: CDR1 KGHSH and CDR2 LQKENI. Written as DNA, the CDR3 is TGTGCCAGCTCACCCCCTAGCCGTCTCTCCTACAATGAGCAGTTCTTC. It specifies CASSPPSRLSYNEQFF. Full variable domain (missing parts from reference TRBV18 and TRBJ2-1): NAGVMQNPRHLVRRRGQEARLRCSPMKGHSHVYWYRQLPEEGLKFMVYLQKENIIDESGMPKERFSAEFPKEGPSILRIQQVVRGDSAAYFCASSPPSRLSYNEQFFGPGTRLTVL.

The genes are TRBV5-1 and TRBJ2-7; 8 bases are shared with TRBD1. With V trimmed by 4 bases and J by 0 bases, 6 bases remained unmatched. Germline V gives CDR1 SGHRS, CDR2 YFSETQ. The CDR3 consists of 15 residues. CDR3 DNA sequence: TGCGCCAGCAGCCAGACAGGGGTCCTCTCCTACGAGCAGTACTTC. Translating gives CASSQTGVLSYEQYF.

The chain uses TRBV30 and TRBJ2-2; 9 bases align to TRBD1. Germline V gene lookup returns CDR1 GTSNPN and CDR2 SVGIG (reference sequence). The CDR3 has 16 amino acids. The V and J ends lost 5 bases and 5 bases, in that order; junction bases with no gene match: 12. The CDR3 region has the DNA TGTGCCTGGGGTGGATCTCGGACAGGGGTAACCGGGGAGCTGTTTTTT. Residues: CAWGGSRTGVTGELFF.

V is TRBV6-1 and J is TRBJ2-4; maybe TRBD1 (6 bases). The V and J ends lost 2 bases and 2 bases respectively, with 13 bases between them. The CDR3 runs to 16 residues. Germline CDR1 and CDR2: MNHNS and SASEGT. The CDR3 is CASSEFDTGTKNIQYF. The CDR3 region has the DNA TGTGCCAGCAGTGAATTTGACACAGGGACCAAAAACATTCAGTACTTC.

In its sample, this clone was seen once. The chain recombines TRBV11-3 with TRBJ2-2; no firm D call. CDR3 length: 14 residues. V lost 2 bases to trimming and J lost 1 base, with 5 bases between them. CDR1 is SGHNT and CDR2 is YENEEA in the germline V gene. The CDR3 is CASSLSGNTGELFF. DNA for the CDR3: TGTGCCAGCAGCTTATCCGGGAACACCGGGGAGCTGTTTTTT.

In this sample, this clone turned up once. V gene TRBV5-5 combines with J gene TRBJ2-3; D possibly corresponds to TRBD2 (5 bases). Deletions cut 4 bases from V and 14 bases from J, with 17 bases between. Germline V gene lookup returns CDR1 SGHKS and CDR2 YYEKEE (reference sequence). This CDR3 has 12 amino acids. Here the CDR3 DNA reads TGTGCCAGCAGCCAGGACCCATACGAGGGGTATTTT. It yields the protein CASSQDPYEGYF.

V usage is TRBV5-1 and J usage is TRBJ2-7, with TRBD1 identical over 10 bases. This CDR3 comprises 13 residues. J lost 2 bases, V lost 4 bases, and 0 bases had no gene match. Looked up from germline, CDR1 is SGHRS and CDR2 is YFSETQ. The CDR3 loop is CASSGTGAYEQYF. Here the CDR3 DNA reads TGCGCCAGCAGCGGGACAGGGGCCTACGAGCAGTACTTC.

This clone has just one count. The J gene is TRBJ2-1, the V gene TRBV7-9; 10 positions match TRBD1. CDR1 and CDR2 (germline): SEHNR, FQNEAQ (reference sequence). Unmatched junction bases numbered 8, after V lost 5 bases and J lost 4 bases. The CDR3 consists of 16 residues. As DNA, the CDR3 is TGTGCCAGCAGCCCGGCGGGGACAGGGGCGTACAATGAGCAGTTCTTC. Protein: CASSPAGTGAYNEQFF.

The chain uses TRBV5-4 and TRBJ2-7; 14 bases align to TRBD2. This CDR3 spans 15 amino acids. Germline V lookup: CDR1 SGHNT, CDR2 YYREEE (reference sequence). The junction had 5 bases not matched to a gene; V was cut back by 4 bases and J by 5 bases. CDR3: CASSPGLAGVDEQYF. CDR3 coding DNA: TGTGCCAGCAGCCCGGGACTAGCGGGAGTGGACGAGCAGTACTTC. Drawing the rest from reference TRBV5-4 and TRBJ2-7, the complete variable domain is ETGVTQSPTHLIKTRGQQVTLRCSSQSGHNTVSWYQQALGQGPQFIFQYYREEENGRGNFPPRFSGLQFPNYSSELNVNALELDDSALYLCASSPGLAGVDEQYFGPGTRLTVT.

This rearrangement joins TRBV5-1 to TRBJ2-5, with no clear D. V lost 0 bases and J lost 1, with 10 bases in between. There are 15 residues in the CDR3. The germline V gene encodes CDR1 SGHRS and CDR2 YFSETQ. The CDR3 loop is CASSLAVNVQETQYF. The CDR3, as DNA: TGCGCCAGCAGCTTGGCCGTTAATGTCCAAGAGACCCAGTACTTC.

The genes are TRBV7-8 and TRBJ1-1; TRBD1 is a possible D gene (6 bases). The CDR3 consists of 15 residues. CDR1 and CDR2 (germline): SGHVS, FQNEAQ. Between the trimmed V and J ends, which lost 3 bases and 1 base, there was a span of 12 bases. The CDR3 sequence is CASSFQRQANTEAFF. CDR3 bases: TGTGCCAGCAGCTTCCAAAGACAGGCGAACACTGAAGCTTTCTTT. The complete variable domain, with remaining parts taken from reference TRBV7-8 and TRBJ1-1, reads GAGVSQSPRYKVAKRGQDVALRCDPISGHVSLFWYQQALGQGPEFLTYFQNEAQLDKSGLPSDRFFAERPEGSVSTLKIQRTQQEDSAVYLCASSFQRQANTEAFFGQGTRLTVV.

The V call is TRBV10-3, the J call TRBJ1-4; possibly TRBD1 for D (6 bases). The CDR3 contains 13 residues. Germline assignment: CDR1 ENHRY and CDR2 SYGVKD. V was trimmed by 2 bases and J by 6 bases, leaving 7 bases between them. DNA for the CDR3: TGTGCCATCAGTGAGGAGGGGGATGAAAAACTGTTTTTT. It encodes CAISEEGDEKLFF.

The J gene is TRBJ2-1, the V gene TRBV7-9, with D unclear. CDR1 is SEHNR, CDR2 FQNEAQ, per germline (reference sequence). The CDR3 spans 13 residues. The germline V and J ends were trimmed by 8 bases and 4 bases, with 12 bases remaining between them. The CDR3 reads CASDKTEYNEQFF. Here the CDR3 DNA reads TGTGCCAGCGACAAGACGGAATACAATGAGCAGTTCTTC. Variable domain in full (rest from reference TRBV7-9 and TRBJ2-1): DTGVSQNPRHKITKRGQNVTFRCDPISEHNRLYWYRQTLGQGPEFLTYFQNEAQLEKSRLLSDRFSAERPKGSFSTLEIQRTEQGDSAMYLCASDKTEYNEQFFGPGTRLTVL.

The V gene is TRBV2, the J gene TRBJ1-1, with TRBD1 identical over 7 bases. V was pared by 7 bases and J by 1 base, with 3 bases of the junction left unmatched. CDR1 and CDR2 from the germline V gene are SNHLY and FYNNEI. The CDR3 consists of 13 residues. CDR3 nucleotides: TGTGCCAGCAAGGGACAGTGGAACACTGAAGCTTTCTTT. Translation: CASKGQWNTEAFF. The full variable domain, completed using reference TRBV2 and TRBJ1-1, is EPEVTQTPSHQVTQMGQEVILRCVPISNHLYFYWYRQILGQKVEFLVSFYNNEISEKSEIFDDQFSVERPDGSNFTLKIRSTKLEDSAMYFCASKGQWNTEAFFGQGTRLTVV.

The rearrangement links TRBV28 to TRBJ2-7; TRBD1 is a possible D gene (6 bases). Germline CDR1 reads MDHEN; CDR2 reads SYDVKM. This CDR3 has 12 residues. The V and J ends lost 10 bases and 3 bases respectively, with 13 bases between them. The DNA for the CDR3 is TGTGCCACCATAGACAGGTTCTACGAGCAGTACTTC. This sequence encodes CATIDRFYEQYF.

This clone was observed a single time. This chain connects TRBV6-6 to TRBJ2-5, with TRBD2 matching over 9 bases. The germline CDR1 and CDR2 sequences are MNHNY and SVGAGI (reference sequence). The CDR3 has 15 amino acids. The V and J ends lost 11 bases and 5 bases, in that order; junction bases with no gene match: 15. CDR3 in DNA: TGTGCCGTTCGGGGGGGGCGGACTAGCGTGGAGACCCAGTACTTC. Amino acid sequence: CAVRGGRTSVETQYF.

V usage is TRBV19 and J usage is TRBJ2-3, with a tentative D call TRBD1 (6 bases). With 6 bases removed from V and 3 bases from J, the gap between germline ends came to 13 bases. There are 14 residues in the CDR3. Germline V CDR1 and CDR2: LNHDA, SQIVND (reference sequence). Here the CDR3 DNA reads TGTGCCAGTAGCAGGGACACGGGGACAGATACGCAGTATTTT. This encodes CASSRDTGTDTQYF.

The V and J genes are TRBV10-1 and TRBJ2-3; perhaps TRBD2 as D (5 bases). The CDR3 covers 15 residues. V was trimmed by 0 bases and J by 4 bases, leaving 11 bases between them. Germline CDR1 and CDR2: WNHNN and SYGVQD (reference sequence). CDR3 nucleotides: TGCGCCAGCAGTGAGTCCGGAGGACTGGCAGATACGCAGTATTTT. Translating gives CASSESGGLADTQYF.

The chain joins TRBV11-2 to TRBJ2-7, with 8 bases aligning to TRBD2. Germline loops: CDR1 SGHAT, CDR2 FQNNGV. The V segment lost 6 bases and the J segment 2 bases; nucleotides outside the gene matches: 3. This CDR3 contains 13 residues. CDR3 nucleotide sequence: TGTGCCAGCAGTCCGGGACTAGCCTACGAGCAGTACTTC. It translates to CASSPGLAYEQYF.

The rearrangement joins TRBV6-1 to TRBJ2-7; a weak D match, TRBD1 (5 bases). The CDR3 has 15 residues. V lost 0 bases and J 0 bases, leaving 9 bases between the germline ends. Germline V CDR1 and CDR2: MNHNS, SASEGT. The CDR3 DNA reads as TGTGCCAGCAGTGAAGCACAGGTCCTCTCCTACGAGCAGTACTTC. As protein: CASSEAQVLSYEQYF.

The V gene is TRBV7-2, the J gene TRBJ2-3; 8 positions match TRBD2. In germline, CDR1 is SGHTA, CDR2 FQGNSA. Trimming removed 1 base from V and 0 bases from J; junction bases left unmatched: 6. CDR3 size: 17 residues. CDR3 in amino acids: CASSLVVSGTSTDTQYF. The CDR3 coding sequence is TGTGCCAGCAGCTTAGTGGTTAGCGGGACTAGCACAGATACGCAGTATTTT.

This chain connects TRBV28 to TRBJ2-1, with D maybe TRBD1 (5 bases). Germline CDR1 reads MDHEN; CDR2 reads SYDVKM. CDR3 length equals 11 residues. V shed 5 bases and J shed 8 bases, with 7 bases lying between them. The CDR3 bases are TGTGCCAGCAGTCTAGGGGATGAGCAGTTCTTC. Protein product: CASSLGDEQFF.

The chain is built from TRBV15 and TRBJ2-5, with D perhaps matching TRBD1 (6 bases). With 4 bases removed from V and 2 bases from J, the gap between germline ends came to 14 bases. Germline-derived CDR1 and CDR2 are LNHNV and YYDKDF (reference sequence). There are 15 residues in the CDR3. CDR3 nucleotide sequence: TGTGCCACCAGCAACAGGGCCCACTCTCAAGAGACCCAGTACTTC. Translation: CATSNRAHSQETQYF.